The next 2 T cell receptor beta chains were all read from a single sample in a study of breast tumors, draining lymph nodes, adjacent tissues. TCRdb passed the multiplex PCR reads through MiXCR, listing each CDR3 protein once. The table has about 24,000 distinct CDR3 sequences, approximately 75% seen once. Input material: tumor-adjacent breast tissue. The source of these receptors is a female donor with breast cancer. Some clones in this sample may be carry-over from other donors' samples.

CDR3 nucleotide sequence: TGTGCCAGCAGCCAAGCCAGGGGCGAGCAGTACTTC. It is translated as CASSQARGEQYF. This rearrangement joins TRBV3-1 to TRBJ2-7; TRBD1 is a possible D gene (6 bases). The CDR3 runs 12 residues. Germline CDR1 reads LGHDT; CDR2 reads YNNKEL (reference sequence). With 1 base removed from V and 6 bases from J, the gap between germline ends came to 7 bases.

Ten or more counts support this clonotype. J is TRBJ1-2 and V is TRBV6-5; D may be TRBD1 (6 bases). V was pared by 6 bases and J by 7 bases, with 18 bases between. Per germline, CDR1 MNHEY and CDR2 SVGAGI. The CDR3 consists of 14 residues. CDR3 sequence: CASSRRRGGTGYTF. The CDR3 coding sequence is TGTGCCAGCAGCCGCCGAAGGGGGGGGACTGGCTACACCTTC.